The rows below give T cell receptor beta chains drawn from one sample of a study of CD8 T cells in Susac syndrome. TCRdb re-called the immunoSEQ multiplex PCR reads through MiXCR, storing one row per CDR3 protein. The sample shows around 170,000 distinct CDR3 sequences, over 90% of them seen only once. Sequenced material: CD8+ T cells from PBMCs. These receptors all stem from a human donor with Susac syndrome. Each CDR3 is given with its conserved first and last residue. A D gene is named only where the DNA matches it firmly. Size tells how often a clone was seen (once, few, many) or the class of an expanded clone, and some rows leave it out.

j_call | v_call | d_call | clone_size | cdr3_nt | cdr3_aa
TRBJ1-5 | TRBV19 | TRBD1 | NA | TGTGCCAGTACCACGACAGGGGCCTACCAGCCCCAGCATTTT | CASTTTGAYQPQHF
TRBJ2-7 | TRBV13 | TRBD1 | NA | TGTGCCAGCAGCTTAGAGAGGACAGGGCCGGGGGAGCAGTACTTC | CASSLERTGPGEQYF
TRBJ1-4 | TRBV5-4 | NA | NA | TGTGCCAGCAGCTCGAAGGACAGTATTAATGAAAAACTGTTTTTT | CASSSKDSINEKLFF
TRBJ1-2 | TRBV2 | NA | NA | TGTGCCAGCAGTGAGGTCAGCTATGGCTACACCTTC | CASSEVSYGYTF
TRBJ2-2 | TRBV21-1 | NA | NA | TGTGCCAGCAGCAAAGACTCGAACGGGGAGCTGTTTTTT | CASSKDSNGELFF
TRBJ2-7 | TRBV2 | NA | NA | TGTGCCTGGAGATCGGCCACTTACTACGAGCAGTACTTC | CAWRSATYYEQYF
TRBJ1-2 | TRBV6-5 | NA | NA | TGTGCCAGCAGTTACCGGGGTGGAAACTATGGCTACACCTTC | CASSYRGGNYGYTF
TRBJ2-3 | TRBV12-3/TRBV12-4 | TRBD2 | NA | TGTGCCAGCAGTGTACTAGCGGGGAGGGATACGCAGTATTTT | CASSVLAGRDTQYF
TRBJ2-1 | TRBV13 | NA | NA | TGTGCCAGCAGCCCCGGAGGGGGGGCGAACGAGCAGTTCTTC | CASSPGGGANEQFF
TRBJ1-2 | TRBV12-3/TRBV12-4 | TRBD1 | NA | TGTGCCAGCAGTACCCGACAGGGCGGTGGCTACACCTTC | CASSTRQGGGYTF
TRBJ2-1 | TRBV14 | NA | NA | TGTGCCAGCAGCCAAGCCATTACGAGCAATGAGCAGTTCTTC | CASSQAITSNEQFF
TRBJ2-2 | TRBV5-4 | NA | NA | TGTGCCAGCAGCGAGGGTGCGAACACCGGGGAGCTGTTTTTT | CASSEGANTGELFF
TRBJ2-1 | TRBV20-1 | NA | NA | TGCAGTGCTAGAACAACGACCGGGACTGGAAGCAATGAGCAGTTCTTC | CSARTTTGTGSNEQFF
TRBJ2-1 | TRBV29-1 | NA | NA | TGCAGCGTTGAAGATTCGGGCTTAACCTACAATGAGCAGTTCTTC | CSVEDSGLTYNEQFF
TRBJ2-5 | TRBV12-3/TRBV12-4 | NA | once | TGTGCCAGCAGTTTGAGTCTGGCGTTCCAAGAGACCCAGTACTTC | CASSLSLAFQETQYF